Each of the 20 T cell receptor beta chains below was sequenced from the same sample in a study of chemoradiotherapy in HPV16-positive cancers (dated by TCRdb to between 2022 and 2023). Libraries were constructed by the immunoSEQ multiplex PCR assay. TCRdb provides this immuneACCESS table in a form limited to in-frame rearrangements. Some clones are lacking; in checked studies, under half of them reflect an unresolved V gene, and why the rest are absent is not known. This sample gives about 12,000 clones in total; 65% to 85% of them show up just once. Roughly 7% of the sample lies in the top ten. The specimen was taken from a patient who underwent chemoradiotherapy. The receptors shown here come from a human donor with HPV-associated anogenital cancer.

A single count supports this clone. V and J are TRBV7-9 and TRBJ2-6, with no clear D. The germline V gene has CDR1 SEHNR and CDR2 FQNEAQ (reference sequence). The CDR3 has 15 amino acids. The germline V and J ends were trimmed by 3 bases and 2 bases, with 8 bases remaining between them. CDR3 protein: CASSLMGTGANVLTF. The DNA of the CDR3 is TGTGCCAGCAGCTTGATGGGAACTGGGGCCAACGTCCTGACTTTC.

The chain has TRBV29-1 and TRBJ2-5, with D possibly TRBD2 on 6 matching bases. Per the germline V gene, CDR1 is SQVTM and CDR2 is ANQGSEA. The CDR3 contains 12 residues. V was clipped by 6 bases and J by 2 bases, with 10 bases between them. CDR3 sequence reads: CSVRDGQETQYF. In DNA, the CDR3 is TGCAGCGTGCGGGACGGACAAGAGACCCAGTACTTC.

This clone was detected once. The chain carries TRBV5-1 and TRBJ2-1, with 12 bases lining up with TRBD2. J lost 9 bases, V lost 3 bases, and 7 bases had no gene match. Germline V lookup: CDR1 SGHRS, CDR2 YFSETQ. The CDR3 loop spans 15 amino acids. CDR3 residues: CASSYLAGGPGEQFF. The CDR3, as DNA: TGCGCCAGCAGCTACCTAGCGGGAGGGCCGGGTGAGCAGTTCTTC.

This clone was picked up a small number of times. J is TRBJ1-5 and V is TRBV18; 9 nucleotides line up with TRBD1. Germline CDR1 is KGHSH and CDR2 is LQKENI. This CDR3 is 15 amino acids long. Germline trimming cut 3 bases from V and 10 bases from J; bases unmatched to any gene: 10. CDR3 sequence (DNA): TGTGCCAGCTCACCGGGAAAACAGGGGGCAGTTCCCCAGCATTTT. Translating it yields CASSPGKQGAVPQHF.

This clone was detected only a few times. The rearrangement links TRBV6-4 to TRBJ2-7; 8 bases line up with TRBD2. V was clipped by 3 bases and J by 2 bases; unmatched bases: 6. The CDR3 runs to 15 residues. Looked up from germline, CDR1 is MRHNA and CDR2 is SNTAGT. CDR3 nucleotides: TGTGCCAGCAGTGAAGATGCTAGCGGGCCCTACGAGCAGTACTTC. It yields the protein CASSEDASGPYEQYF.

The chain uses TRBV10-3 and TRBJ1-4; tentatively, D is TRBD1 (5 bases). Germline V gene data show CDR1 as ENHRY and CDR2 as SYGVKD. The CDR3 loop spans 13 amino acids. Trimming removed 4 bases from V and 7 bases from J, with 10 bases in between. The chain's CDR3 is CAISVGRSEKLFF. CDR3 nucleotide sequence: TGTGCCATCAGTGTGGGACGGAGTGAAAAACTGTTTTTT.

The chain couples TRBV9 to TRBJ2-3; 11 bases line up with TRBD2. This CDR3 region has 16 residues. Trimming cost V 0 bases and J 2 bases; bases outside gene matches: 2. CDR1 is SGDLS, CDR2 YYNGEE, per germline. CDR3 amino acids: CASSVGLAGITDTQYF. In nucleotides, the CDR3 is TGTGCCAGCAGCGTAGGACTAGCGGGGATCACAGATACGCAGTATTTT. Complete variable domain (other parts from reference TRBV9 and TRBJ2-3): DSGVTQTPKHLITATGQRVTLRCSPRSGDLSVYWYQQSLDQGLQFLIQYYNGEERAKGNILERFSAQQFPDLHSELNLSSLELGDSALYFCASSVGLAGITDTQYFGPGTRLTVL.

The gene calls are TRBV5-1 and TRBJ1-1, with D maybe TRBD1 (5 bases). Trimming pared 0 bases from V and 3 bases from J, leaving 6 bases between. The CDR3 contains 13 residues. Germline assignment: CDR1 SGHRS and CDR2 YFSETQ. CDR3 sequence (DNA): TGCGCCAGCAGCTTGGGGGGGGACACTGAAGCTTTCTTT. Its translation is CASSLGGDTEAFF.

The V call is TRBV28, the J call TRBJ2-3, with D tentatively TRBD1 (6 bases). V was shortened by 4 bases and J by 3 bases, with 14 bases between the two germline ends. Germline V gene lookup returns CDR1 MDHEN and CDR2 SYDVKM. The length of the CDR3 is 15 residues. CDR3 in DNA: TGTGCCAGCAGTTCCCCCTCAGGGGCTACAGATACGCAGTATTTT. Amino acids: CASSSPSGATDTQYF.

This CDR3 reads CASSLGGFETQYF. The CDR3 nucleotides read TGTGCCAGCAGCCTCGGGGGGTTCGAGACCCAGTACTTC. The chain recombines TRBV7-3 with TRBJ2-5; TRBD2 agrees at 7 bases. Losses at the gene ends were 5 bases for V and 5 bases for J; bases not matched to a gene: 5. This CDR3 has 13 amino acids. Germline CDR1 is SGHTA and CDR2 is FQGTGA.

J is TRBJ1-3 and V is TRBV5-1, with D maybe TRBD1 (5 bases). Germline values: CDR1 SGHRS, CDR2 YFSETQ. The V and J ends lost 2 bases and 2 bases respectively, with 14 bases between them. This CDR3 has 16 residues. CDR3 region: CASSLSRVRAGNTIYF. For the CDR3, the DNA is TGCGCCAGCAGCTTAAGCAGGGTCCGCGCTGGAAACACCATATATTTT.

This clone was detected only a few times. The chain has TRBV4-3 and TRBJ2-7, with TRBD2 matching 7 bases. The length of the CDR3 is 17 residues. J gave up 2 bases and V 0 bases, and 10 bases lay outside the gene matches. Germline V CDR1 and CDR2: LGHNA, YSLEER. In nucleotides, the CDR3 is TGCGCCAGCAGCCAAGAGTTAGTTGGCGGGAGTGCCTACGAGCAGTACTTC. Translation: CASSQELVGGSAYEQYF.

The chain uses TRBV11-2 and TRBJ2-7; maybe TRBD2 (5 bases). The CDR3 spans 14 residues. V gave up 7 bases and J gave up 6 bases, with 19 bases separating them. The germline V gene encodes CDR1 SGHAT and CDR2 FQNNGV. The CDR3 region is CASKDYHRSGEQYF. For the CDR3, the DNA is TGTGCCAGCAAAGACTATCACCGTTCTGGCGAGCAGTACTTC.

The V gene is TRBV6-4, the J gene TRBJ2-1; the match to TRBD2 covers 9 bases. Germline assignment: CDR1 MRHNA and CDR2 SNTAGT. V dropped 3 bases and J dropped 8; count of bases not matched to a gene: 8. The CDR3 has 15 amino acids. As DNA, the CDR3 is TGTGCCAGCAGTGAGGGACTAGCCGAGACGGATGAGCAGTTCTTC. Translating it yields CASSEGLAETDEQFF.

CDR3 sequence (DNA): TGTGCCAGCAGCTCGTACCGACTATCGCAAGAGACCCAGTACTTC. Amino acid sequence: CASSSYRLSQETQYF. V and J are TRBV7-8 and TRBJ2-5; a possible D gene is TRBD2 (5 bases). The CDR3 runs 15 residues. The V gene's germline CDR1 is SGHVS and CDR2 FQNEAQ. Trimming removed 4 bases from V and 2 bases from J, with 14 bases in between.

The chain has TRBV19 and TRBJ1-2, with 8 nucleotides matching TRBD1. Unmatched junction bases numbered 8, after V lost 3 bases and J lost 8 bases. The germline CDR1 and CDR2 sequences are LNHDA and SQIVND (reference sequence). This CDR3 comprises 14 residues. In nucleotides, the CDR3 is TGTGCCAGTAGTATTGGGACAGGATATTTCGGCTACACCTTC. It yields the protein CASSIGTGYFGYTF.

The CDR3 here is CASSLEGWATDTQYF. In nucleotides, the CDR3 is TGTGCCAGCAGCTTGGAAGGGTGGGCCACAGATACGCAGTATTTT. V usage is TRBV5-5 and J usage is TRBJ2-3; D is unresolved. V was shortened by 0 bases and J by 2 bases, with 10 bases between the two germline ends. Germline V CDR1 and CDR2: SGHKS, YYEKEE (reference sequence). CDR3 length: 15 amino acids.

The chain couples TRBV7-9 to TRBJ2-3, with D uncertain. Germline V gene lookup returns CDR1 SEHNR and CDR2 FQNEAQ (reference sequence). With 7 bases removed from V and 3 bases from J, the gap between germline ends came to 5 bases. The CDR3 totals 11 residues. The CDR3 DNA follows: TGTGCCAGCACCTATACAGATACGCAGTATTTT. This encodes CASTYTDTQYF.

The chain combines TRBV15 with TRBJ1-3; D call uncertain. Per the germline V gene, CDR1 is LNHNV and CDR2 is YYDKDF (reference sequence). The CDR3 contains 13 residues. V lost 4 bases and J 2 bases, leaving 6 bases between the germline ends. The CDR3 bases are TGTGCCACCAGCATTGGTCCTGGAAACACCATATATTTT. Protein product: CATSIGPGNTIYF.

A single count supports this clone. This sequence joins TRBV5-4 and TRBJ2-3, with D hard to call. This CDR3 comprises 13 residues. Germline CDR1 and CDR2: SGHNT and YYREEE (reference sequence). V lost 0 bases, J lost 3 bases, and 5 bases lay in between. CDR3 region: CASSLVGTDTQYF. The CDR3 bases are TGTGCCAGCAGCTTGGTAGGAACAGATACGCAGTATTTT. Full variable domain (rest looked up from reference TRBV5-4 and TRBJ2-3): ETGVTQSPTHLIKTRGQQVTLRCSSQSGHNTVSWYQQALGQGPQFIFQYYREEENGRGNFPPRFSGLQFPNYSSELNVNALELDDSALYLCASSLVGTDTQYFGPGTRLTVL.